This TCR beta chain was profiled in a study of control samples from healthy donors and cancer patients. Trimming pared 3 bases from V and 4 bases from J, leaving 12 bases between. From germline, CDR1 is SGHNT and CDR2 YENEEA. The CDR3 loop spans 15 amino acids. The table came from immunoSEQ multiplex PCR; TCRdb's copy has only in-frame clones and leaves some out. The profile shows approximately 100,000 clones, roughly 90% of them singletons. The material sequenced was blood. The rearrangement links TRBV11-3 to TRBJ2-2; D might be TRBD2 (6 bases). This TCR was recovered from a human donor in good health. The donor label of this sample is uncertain. The CDR3 nucleotides are TGTGCCAGCAGCTTTGCGGGGTCGAGCACCGGGGAGCTGTTTTTT. Translated: CASSFAGSSTGELFF.